This is a list of T cell receptor beta chains from one sample in a study of OX40 agonist ivuxolimab in advanced cancers. Here immunoSEQ multiplex PCR was the method, and the copy in TCRdb shows in-frame clones only, minus some. The data hold about 49,000 clones, with roughly 80% observed a single time. This specimen was CD4+ or CD8+ T cells sorted from blood, taken in a trial of the OX40 agonist ivuxolimab. The origin of the receptors is an adult with an advanced solid tumor such as melanoma, head and neck, liver or kidney cancer. The CDR3 runs from the conserved cysteine through the conserved F or W. The D gene is left open where the match is weak. Clone size is shown for a subset of rows, as once, few, many or a class of expanded clone.

v_gene	j_gene	d_gene	abundance	CDR3nt	CDR3aa
TRBV27	TRBJ2-1	TRBD1	NA	TGTGCCAGCAGTTTATGTCGGACAGGGGGCCTACGGATTAACGGGTTTTCCTACAATGAGCAGTTCTTC	CASSLCRTGGLRINGFSYNEQFF
TRBV7-3	TRBJ2-2	TRBD2	once	TGTGCCAGCAGCTTAATAGGGACTAGCGGGAACACCGGGGAGCTGTTTTTT	CASSLIGTSGNTGELFF
TRBV7-2	TRBJ2-6	NA	NA	TGTGCCAGCAGCGGGACCCTCTCTGGGGCCAACGTCCTGACTTTC	CASSGTLSGANVLTF
TRBV14	TRBJ1-1	NA	once	TGTGCCAGCAGCCTCAGGGGTGGTTGGGGCACTGAAGCTTTCTTT	CASSLRGGWGTEAFF
TRBV4-3	TRBJ1-1	NA	NA	TGCGCCAGCAGCCAAGTGGGCAGCCGGGACACTGAAGCTTTCTTT	CASSQVGSRDTEAFF
TRBV4-3	TRBJ1-4	NA	NA	TGCGCCAGCAGCCAGGGAGGGTTCGAGGAGGAAAAACTGTTTTTT	CASSQGGFEEEKLFF
TRBV28	TRBJ1-2	TRBD1	NA	TGTGCCAGCACCGATATAGTGACAGGGGGCAGAAGCTACACCTTC	CASTDIVTGGRSYTF
TRBV4-1	TRBJ2-5	TRBD2	NA	TGCGCCAGCAGCCAAGAGTCTAGCGGGAGGGGGGGGACCCAGTACTTC	CASSQESSGRGGTQYF
TRBV28	TRBJ1-2	NA	NA	TGTGCCAGCAGGTGGGGACCGACAGACTATGGCTACACCTTC	CASRWGPTDYGYTF
TRBV4-1	TRBJ2-5	TRBD2	NA	TGCGCCAGCAGCCGAATACTAGCGGGAGAGACCCAGTACTTC	CASSRILAGETQYF
TRBV7-2	TRBJ2-7	NA	NA	TGTGCCAGCAGCTTAGCGTTGGGGGGCTGGGAGCAGTACTTC	CASSLALGGWEQYF
TRBV2	TRBJ2-2	NA	NA	TGTGCCAGCAGTCAGAACCTAGCGAGGGCGAACACCGGGGAGCTGTTTTTT	CASSQNLARANTGELFF
TRBV5-1	TRBJ2-5	NA	NA	TGCGCCAGCAGCTCAGGAGCGGCAGGGGAGACCCAGTACTTC	CASSSGAAGETQYF
TRBV10-3	TRBJ2-3	NA	NA	TGTGCCATCAGTGCTGGAGGCCTGCCCACAGATACGCAGTATTTT	CAISAGGLPTDTQYF
TRBV14	TRBJ1-3	NA	NA	TGTGCCAGCAGCCTTCTTTGGCCAGGAAACACCATATATTTT	CASSLLWPGNTIYF
TRBV19	TRBJ1-1	TRBD1	NA	TGTGCCAGTAGTCCCCAAAGACAGGGGCCCCCTGAAGCTTTCTTT	CASSPQRQGPPEAFF
TRBV7-3	TRBJ1-3	NA	NA	TGTGCCAGCAGCTTAGACAGTGGAAACACCATATATTTT	CASSLDSGNTIYF
TRBV28	TRBJ2-7	TRBD2	NA	TGTGCCAGCAAGGGGCTAGCGGCCTCCTACGAGCAGTACTTC	CASKGLAASYEQYF
TRBV28	TRBJ2-3	NA	NA	TGTGCCAGCAGTGCGACTCTCCCGGGTGGCACAGATACGCAGTATTTT	CASSATLPGGTDTQYF
TRBV19	TRBJ2-5	TRBD2	NA	TGTGCCAGTAGTATAACCGAGGGGCTAGCGGGAGTTCAGGAGACCCAGTACTTC	CASSITEGLAGVQETQYF
TRBV14	TRBJ2-3	NA	NA	TGTGCCAGCAGCCAATGGGATGATACGCAGTATTTT	CASSQWDDTQYF
TRBV7-2	TRBJ1-1	TRBD1	NA	TGTGCCAGCAGCTCCGACAGGGGGAGAGCTTTCTTT	CASSSDRGRAFF
TRBV10-3	TRBJ1-3	NA	NA	TGTGCCATCAGTTCCACCGAGGGGACTGGAAACACCATATATTTT	CAISSTEGTGNTIYF
TRBV27	TRBJ1-2	NA	NA	TGTGCCAGCAGTTTATCTAACCCGACCGTCTATGGCTACACCTTC	CASSLSNPTVYGYTF
TRBV27	TRBJ2-5	NA	NA	TGTGCCAGCATCTCCCCCGGGGAGACCCAGTACTTC	CASISPGETQYF
TRBV27	TRBJ2-1	TRBD2	NA	TGTGCCAGCAGTACCCTAGCGGTGAGGAATGAGCAGTTCTTC	CASSTLAVRNEQFF
TRBV28	TRBJ1-2	NA	NA	TGTGCCAGCAGAACAGGGAGCTGGAGAGTTGGCTACACCTTC	CASRTGSWRVGYTF
TRBV28	TRBJ1-1	NA	few	TGTGCCAGCAGTTTATTCAACACTGAAGCTTTCTTT	CASSLFNTEAFF
TRBV20-1	TRBJ2-3	NA	NA	TGCAGTGCTAGAGATCGGTCGCAGTATTTT	CSARDRSQYF
TRBV10-3	TRBJ2-7	TRBD2	NA	TGTGCCATCAGTCCAGACGCGGGAGTGTCGCACGAGCAGTACTTC	CAISPDAGVSHEQYF
TRBV28	TRBJ2-1	TRBD1	NA	TGTGCCAGCAGCGGGACAGGGGACAATGAGCAGTTCTTC	CASSGTGDNEQFF
TRBV11-3	TRBJ2-3	TRBD2	NA	TGTGCCAGCAGCTTGCGGGAGCCGACAGATACGCAGTATTTT	CASSLREPTDTQYF
TRBV29-1	TRBJ2-3	TRBD2	NA	TGCAGCGATGGACTAGCGGGAACAGATACGCAGTATTTT	CSDGLAGTDTQYF
TRBV11-2	TRBJ2-3	NA	NA	TGTGCCAGCAGCCACCTATACAGTAGCACAGATACGCAGTATTTT	CASSHLYSSTDTQYF
TRBV9	TRBJ1-2	NA	few	TGTGCCAGCAGCGTAGTGGCAGGGGCTAACTATGGCTACACCTTC	CASSVVAGANYGYTF
TRBV29-1	TRBJ2-1	TRBD2	NA	TGCAGCGTTGCACCTGGCGGGAGCTACAATGAGCAGTTCTTC	CSVAPGGSYNEQFF
TRBV19	TRBJ2-5	NA	few	TGTGCCAGTAGTCCTACTAGGCAAGAGACCCAGTACTTC	CASSPTRQETQYF